A single TCR beta chain is shown here with its context. The table came from immunoSEQ multiplex PCR; TCRdb's copy has only in-frame clones and leaves some out. The sample includes hundreds of thousands of clones, 85% to 90% seen only once; the top ten take around 11%. This CDR3 has 14 residues. Between the trimmed V and J ends, which lost 2 bases and 2 bases, there was a span of 7 bases. Per germline, CDR1 SGHNT and CDR2 YYREEE (reference sequence). The entry originates in a study of blood T cell repertoires in COVID-19. The overall study: In each case, the material was cDNA or gDNA derived from T cells, B-cell-depleted T cells, or PBMCs.

Sequences were obtained from peripheral blood. The source is a woman aged 25 to 45 with COVID-19, enrolled during active disease. The gene calls are TRBV5-4 and TRBJ1-4; D not resolved. CDR3 amino acids: CASSFGGTNEKLFF. The CDR3 DNA follows: TGTGCCAGCAGCTTCGGAGGCACTAATGAAAAACTGTTTTTT.